One and the same sample provided the 8 T cell receptor beta chains below, sequenced in a study of identical twins. TCRdb recomputed calls from the 5' RACE reads with MiXCR, one row per CDR3 protein. The table shows more than 650,000 distinct CDR3 sequences, with approximately 6% occurring only once. Source material: naive T cells sorted from blood. All receptors come from a man younger than 35 in good health.

This chain links TRBV19 with TRBJ1-5, with D uncertain. The germline V gene has CDR1 LNHDA and CDR2 SQIVND (reference sequence). The V gene lost 5 bases and the J gene lost 2 bases, with 7 bases spanning the gap. CDR3 length: 13 residues. The CDR3 DNA is TGTGCCAGTAGTTCTAGACGCAATCAGCCCCAGCATTTT. The encoded protein is CASSSRRNQPQHF.

The chain recombines TRBV6-2 or TRBV6-3 with TRBJ2-5; perhaps D is TRBD1 or TRBD2 (5 bases each). V gave up 8 bases and J gave up 2 bases, with 9 bases separating them. The CDR3 consists of 12 residues. Germline V CDR1 and CDR2: MNHEY, SVGEGT. CDR3 sequence reads: CASGDPQETQYF. The CDR3 region has the DNA TGTGCCAGCGGGGACCCACAAGAGACCCAGTACTTC.

This clonotype has ten or more counts. The rearrangement joins TRBV20-1 to TRBJ1-5, with D perhaps TRBD1 (5 bases). This CDR3 has 12 residues. Trimming took off 6 bases at V and 8 bases at J, with 14 bases between the two ends. Germline CDR1 DFQATT, CDR2 SNEGSKA (reference sequence). The CDR3 DNA reads as TGCAGTGCCCTACCAGGGTTTGAGCCCCAGCATTTT. This gives the protein CSALPGFEPQHF.

The table lists this clonotype with many counts. This rearrangement joins TRBV20-1 to TRBJ2-1, with 8 bases lining up with TRBD1. Trimming took 3 bases from V and 5 from J; bases not matched to a gene: 6. The length of the CDR3 is 14 residues. The germline V gene encodes CDR1 DFQATT and CDR2 SNEGSKA (reference sequence). The CDR3, as DNA: TGCAGTGCTAGCAGGGGGCGTCTCGACAATGAGCAGTTCTTC. As protein: CSASRGRLDNEQFF.

This chain connects TRBV19 to TRBJ2-1, with unresolved D. V lost 10 bases, J lost 6 bases, and 19 bases lay in between. From germline, CDR1 is LNHDA and CDR2 SQIVND (reference sequence). The CDR3 contains 14 residues. CDR3 sequence (DNA): TGTGCCAAGCCGGGCGTGCGAGGCAGCAATGAGCAGTTCTTC. It yields the protein CAKPGVRGSNEQFF.

This clonotype was counted many times. The chain is built from TRBV12-3 or TRBV12-4 and TRBJ2-2; tentatively, D is TRBD1 or TRBD2 (5 bases each). CDR3 length: 13 residues. V dropped 6 bases and J dropped 5 bases, with 10 bases sitting between them. CDR3 DNA: TGTGCCAGCAGACCGGGACCGACCGGGGAGCTGTTTTTT. It specifies CASRPGPTGELFF.

This clonotype was counted many times. The V call is TRBV12-3 or TRBV12-4, the J call TRBJ2-1, with D tentatively TRBD1 or TRBD2 (5 bases each). The CDR3 covers 16 residues. Trimming removed 6 bases from V and 6 bases from J, with 21 bases in between. The DNA of the CDR3 is TGTGCCAGCAGGCCAACTCGGGACCCCTGGCCCAATGAGCAGTTCTTC. It is translated as CASRPTRDPWPNEQFF.

This clonotype was recorded many times. The CDR3 here is CSAGGLAETQYF. The CDR3 nucleotides read TGCAGTGCTGGGGGACTAGCGGAGACCCAGTACTTC. The chain joins TRBV20-1 to TRBJ2-5, with TRBD2 matching over 10 bases. CDR1 is DFQATT and CDR2 is SNEGSKA in the germline V gene (reference sequence). The junction had 2 bases not matched to a gene; V was cut back by 5 bases and J by 5 bases. This CDR3 is built from 12 residues.